This T cell receptor (beta chain) was recorded in a study of T cell responses to AZD1222 COVID-19 vaccine. Study conclusions and caveats: Most donors were white British, females outnumbered males, and clonal diversity was possibly underestimated.

Sequencing used immunoSEQ multiplex PCR; TCRdb keeps in-frame clones, though not all of them. This sample has 90,000 to 95,000 clones, with around 90% found just once. Germline values: CDR1 LNHDA, CDR2 SQIVND (reference sequence). Between the trimmed V and J ends, which lost 3 bases and 5 bases, there was a span of 11 bases. This CDR3 is built from 14 residues. In regard to this clone: Its antigen is as yet unknown.

The chain couples TRBV19 to TRBJ1-5; a weak D match, TRBD1 (5 bases). The source material was peripheral blood, sampled on day 0 of AZD1222 vaccination. The TCR sequence derives from an adult in good health. CDR3 in amino acids: CASSIPLGHQPQHF. As DNA, the CDR3 is TGTGCCAGTAGTATTCCCCTGGGGCATCAGCCCCAGCATTTT.